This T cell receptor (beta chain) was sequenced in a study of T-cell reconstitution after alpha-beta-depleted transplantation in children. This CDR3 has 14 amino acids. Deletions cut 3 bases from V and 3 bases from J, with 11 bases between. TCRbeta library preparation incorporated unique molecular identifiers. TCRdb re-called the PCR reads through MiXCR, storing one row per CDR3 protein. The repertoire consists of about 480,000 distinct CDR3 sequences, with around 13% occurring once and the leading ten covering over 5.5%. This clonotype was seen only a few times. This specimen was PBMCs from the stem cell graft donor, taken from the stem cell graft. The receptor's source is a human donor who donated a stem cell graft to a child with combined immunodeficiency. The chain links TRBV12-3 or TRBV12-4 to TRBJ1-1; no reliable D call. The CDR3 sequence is CASSFTLGYTEAFF. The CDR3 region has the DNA TGTGCCAGCAGTTTCACCCTAGGGTACACTGAAGCTTTCTTT.